These 24 T cell receptor beta chains came from one sample sequenced in a study of blood T cells in healthy people across ages. For the second PCR, which ran for about 6 to 11 cycles, a sample-barcoded 5' primer and a J-beta primer mix were used. TCRdb reprocessed the 5' RACE reads via MiXCR and lists one record per CDR3 protein. The sample has approximately 800,000 distinct CDR3 sequences, 56% seen once. The sequenced material came from blood. These receptors were taken from a man in his forties in good health.

The rearrangement joins TRBV20-1 to TRBJ2-7; 8 nucleotides match TRBD1. The CDR3 runs 18 residues. Per the germline V gene, CDR1 is DFQATT and CDR2 is SNEGSKA (reference sequence). With V trimmed by 5 bases and J by 4 bases, 22 bases remained unmatched. CDR3 region: CSARPRDRTPDDFYEQYF. For the CDR3, the DNA is TGCAGTGCTCGGCCTCGGGACAGGACACCTGATGACTTTTACGAGCAGTACTTC.

This clonotype was detected many times. The rearrangement uses TRBV3-1 and TRBJ2-3; possibly TRBD2 for D (5 bases). This CDR3 has 12 residues. Germline loops: CDR1 LGHDT, CDR2 YNNKEL (reference sequence). V dropped 4 bases and J dropped 7 bases, with 9 bases sitting between them. CDR3 residues: CASSPPGNTQYF. The CDR3 nucleotides are TGTGCCAGCAGCCCGCCGGGAAATACGCAGTATTTT.

The chain couples TRBV12-3 or TRBV12-4 to TRBJ2-3; D not certain. The CDR3 covers 13 residues. V shed 5 bases and J shed 5 bases, with 11 bases lying between them. CDR3 in amino acids: CASSPRAEDTQYF. The CDR3 bases are TGTGCCAGCAGTCCTAGGGCGGAAGATACGCAGTATTTT.

This clonotype was found once. The chain carries TRBV7-3 and TRBJ2-1, with 14 bases aligning to TRBD2. In germline, CDR1 is SGHTA, CDR2 FQGTGA. V was pared by 5 bases and J by 6 bases, with 15 bases of the junction left unmatched. The CDR3 runs 19 residues. The CDR3 DNA sequence: TGTGCCAGCAGCCCGACCCTGATACCGACTAGCGGGAGGGCCAATGAGCAGTTCTTC. Protein product: CASSPTLIPTSGRANEQFF.

The CDR3 region is CASIRTGFTEAFF. For the CDR3, the DNA is TGTGCCAGTATTAGAACAGGGTTCACTGAAGCTTTCTTT. The chain has TRBV19 and TRBJ1-1; possibly TRBD1 for D (6 bases). Deletions cut 7 bases from V and 4 bases from J, with 13 bases between. The CDR3 contains 13 residues. Germline V gives CDR1 LNHDA, CDR2 SQIVND (reference sequence).

The V call is TRBV28, the J call TRBJ1-1, with D uncertain. This CDR3 region has 13 residues. In germline, CDR1 is MDHEN, CDR2 SYDVKM. V was trimmed by 5 bases and J by 4 bases, leaving 11 bases between them. Here the CDR3 reads CASSRKPSTEAFF. CDR3 sequence (DNA): TGTGCCAGCAGTCGTAAGCCGAGCACTGAAGCTTTCTTT. Supplemented by reference TRBV28 and TRBJ1-1, the full variable domain reads DVKVTQSSRYLVKRTGEKVFLECVQDMDHENMFWYRQDPGLGLRLIYFSYDVKMKEKGDIPEGYSVSREKKERFSLILESASTNQTSMYLCASSRKPSTEAFFGQGTRLTVV.

The rearrangement joins TRBV27 to TRBJ2-3; D unresolved. The V end was cut by 8 bases, the J end by 8 bases, with 14 bases between. Germline V CDR1 and CDR2: MNHEY, SMNVEV (reference sequence). The CDR3 covers 12 residues. In DNA form, the CDR3 reads TGTGCCAGCTACGTCCCGGCAGGTACGCAGTATTTT. Translating it yields CASYVPAGTQYF.

This clonotype appeared many times. This chain joins TRBV7-2 and TRBJ2-6; unclear D gene. V gave up 5 bases and J gave up 3 bases, with 8 bases separating them. CDR1 and CDR2 from the germline V gene are SGHTA and FQGNSA. The CDR3 has 14 residues. CDR3 in DNA: TGTGCCAGCAGCCTAACCTATGGGGCCAACGTCCTGACTTTC. Its protein product is CASSLTYGANVLTF.

There are a few counts of this clonotype. The chain employs TRBV7-2 and TRBJ1-6, with 9 bases that match TRBD1. Per the germline V gene, CDR1 is SGHTA and CDR2 is FQGNSA. V lost 3 bases to trimming and J lost 9 bases; unmatched junction nucleotides: 9. There are 16 residues in the CDR3. CDR3 loop: CASSFIPGQGLSPLHF. The CDR3 DNA reads as TGTGCCAGCAGCTTCATCCCGGGACAGGGACTTTCACCCCTCCACTTT.

The CDR3 DNA reads as TGCGCCAGCAGCTCTCAGGTCCAAGAGACCCAGTACTTC. As protein: CASSSQVQETQYF. This sequence joins TRBV5-1 and TRBJ2-5; D unclear. The CDR3 consists of 13 residues. Trimming removed 3 bases at V and 1 base at J, with 7 bases between. Germline V CDR1 and CDR2: SGHRS, YFSETQ.

The V gene is TRBV5-1, the J gene TRBJ2-5, with unresolved D. The CDR3 totals 14 residues. V gave up 1 base and J gave up 5 bases, with 12 bases separating them. CDR1 SGHRS and CDR2 YFSETQ come from the germline V gene. This CDR3 reads CASSLRISRETQYF. The CDR3 nucleotides read TGCGCCAGCAGCTTGAGGATTTCGCGGGAGACCCAGTACTTC. Full variable domain (remainder filled in from reference TRBV5-1 and TRBJ2-5): KAGVTQTPRYLIKTRGQQVTLSCSPISGHRSVSWYQQTPGQGLQFLFEYFSETQRNKGNFPGRFSGRQFSNSRSEMNVSTLELGDSALYLCASSLRISRETQYFGPGTRLLVL.

The rearrangement joins TRBV3-1 to TRBJ2-3, with D perhaps given as TRBD1 or TRBD2 (5 bases each). The ends were cut back, 0 bases at V and 14 bases at J, with 24 bases in the middle. Germline V gene sequence: CDR1 LGHDT, CDR2 YNNKEL (reference sequence). This CDR3 spans 16 amino acids. Here the CDR3 DNA reads TGTGCCAGCAGCCAAGATATGGGACGGATGCACAGATACGCGTATTTT. Translation gives CASSQDMGRMHRYAYF.

This rearrangement joins TRBV20-1 to TRBJ1-1; TRBD1 agrees at 8 bases. This CDR3 region has 14 residues. Germline trimming cut 3 bases from V and 6 bases from J; bases unmatched to any gene: 9. In germline, CDR1 is DFQATT, CDR2 SNEGSKA (reference sequence). CDR3 in amino acids: CSARQGASSAEAFF. In DNA, the CDR3 is TGCAGTGCTAGGCAGGGGGCTTCTTCGGCTGAAGCTTTCTTT.

The V gene is TRBV28, the J gene TRBJ2-3, with TRBD2 as a possible D gene (6 bases). Germline CDR1 and CDR2: MDHEN and SYDVKM. Trimming cost V 8 bases and J 0 bases, with 21 bases left between them. This CDR3 comprises 17 residues. The CDR3 bases are TGTGCCAGCGGTCAGAACGCGGGGCTATTCAGCACAGATACGCAGTATTTT. Residues: CASGQNAGLFSTDTQYF.

This chain links TRBV2 with TRBJ2-3; D unclear. Germline CDR1 reads SNHLY; CDR2 reads FYNNEI. The CDR3 extends over 13 amino acids. V lost 1 base and J 2 bases, leaving 4 bases between the germline ends. The CDR3 is CASSEEATDTQYF. As DNA, the CDR3 is TGTGCCAGCAGTGAAGAGGCCACAGATACGCAGTATTTT.

This clonotype was seen more than once but under ten times. CDR3: CSVKTLYEQYF. The CDR3 DNA sequence: TGCAGCGTTAAGACCTTATACGAGCAGTACTTC. The chain couples TRBV29-1 to TRBJ2-7; the D is unclear. The V and J ends lost 5 bases and 4 bases respectively, with 9 bases between them. The V gene's germline CDR1 is SQVTM and CDR2 ANQGSEA. CDR3 length: 11 amino acids.

This clonotype was seen only a few times. The chain carries TRBV4-1 and TRBJ1-4, with a weak D call TRBD1 (6 bases). The CDR3 extends over 14 amino acids. Germline V CDR1 and CDR2: MGHRA, YSYEKL. Trimming removed 2 bases from V and 8 bases from J, with 12 bases in between. The CDR3 coding sequence is TGCGCCAGCAGCCAAATGGGACAAAAAGAAAAACTGTTTTTT. This translates into CASSQMGQKEKLFF.

This chain joins TRBV6-2 or TRBV6-3 and TRBJ2-3; the match to TRBD2 covers 8 bases. This CDR3 has 17 residues. Germline V gene data show CDR1 as MNHEY and CDR2 as SVGEGT. J gave up 0 bases and V 5 bases, and 10 bases lay outside the gene matches. This chain's CDR3 is CASSPTLAGRSTDTQYF. For the CDR3, the DNA is TGTGCCAGCAGTCCTACCTTAGCGGGAAGAAGCACAGATACGCAGTATTTT.

The genes are TRBV2 and TRBJ2-7; D is uncertain. The ends were cut back, 7 bases at V and 0 bases at J, with 7 bases in the middle. This CDR3 is 12 amino acids long. Per the germline V gene, CDR1 is SNHLY and CDR2 is FYNNEI. CDR3 sequence reads: CASTSISYEQYF. The CDR3 DNA sequence: TGTGCCAGCACCAGTATCTCCTACGAGCAGTACTTC.

This clonotype was detected ten times or more. The V gene is TRBV29-1, the J gene TRBJ2-1; no clear D gene. The CDR3 covers 13 residues. Germline CDR1 is SQVTM and CDR2 is ANQGSEA. V lost 2 bases and J 8 bases, leaving 13 bases between the germline ends. CDR3 protein: CSVENSPVDEQFF. The CDR3 DNA reads as TGCAGCGTTGAAAATAGTCCGGTGGATGAGCAGTTCTTC.

The chain couples TRBV5-1 to TRBJ1-2; D is undetermined. CDR1 and CDR2 (germline): SGHRS, YFSETQ. The CDR3 has 14 amino acids. Between the trimmed V and J ends, which lost 4 bases and 1 base, there was a span of 11 bases. As DNA, the CDR3 is TGCGCCAGCAGCCCCACCCGCGTTAACTATGGCTACACCTTC. It codes for CASSPTRVNYGYTF.

In this sample, this clonotype turned up many times. The CDR3 DNA reads as TGTGCCAGCAGGGGACTAGTGGGGACCGGGGAGCTGTTTTTT. Protein sequence: CASRGLVGTGELFF. The chain couples TRBV7-3 to TRBJ2-2, with TRBD2 matching over 8 bases. Germline-derived CDR1 and CDR2 are SGHTA and FQGTGA. The V segment lost 6 bases and the J segment 5 bases; nucleotides outside the gene matches: 5. The CDR3 is 14 residues long. The full variable domain, rest sourced from reference TRBV7-3 and TRBJ2-2, is GAGVSQTPSNKVTEKGKYVELRCDPISGHTALYWYRQSLGQGPEFLIYFQGTGAADDSGLPNDRFFAVRPEGSVSTLKIQRTERGDSAVYLCASRGLVGTGELFFGEGSRLTVL.

J is TRBJ1-1 and V is TRBV6-5, with D unclear. Trimming removed 4 bases from V and 1 base from J, with 16 bases in between. The germline V gene has CDR1 MNHEY and CDR2 SVGAGI. The CDR3 covers 16 residues. CDR3 residues: CASSLQIRSWNTEAFF. The CDR3, as DNA: TGTGCCAGCAGTTTACAGATTCGTAGTTGGAACACTGAAGCTTTCTTT.

This clonotype was seen a few times. The chain carries TRBV12-3 or TRBV12-4 and TRBJ1-1, with D unclear. This CDR3 contains 13 residues. V lost 5 bases, J lost 0 bases, and 7 bases lay in between. The CDR3, as DNA: TGTGCCAGCAGTGTATACCTGAACACTGAAGCTTTCTTT. Translating it yields CASSVYLNTEAFF.